This T cell receptor beta chain was sequenced in a study of cytomegalovirus exposure and HLA in healthy donors. In the study overall: As an earlier analysis found, roughly 170 million T cells yielded 95 million to 130 million unique TCR beta sequences.

Per germline, CDR1 SGHTA and CDR2 FQGTGA. This CDR3 comprises 17 residues. The J segment lost 9 bases and the V segment lost 0 bases, leaving 7 bases of the junction unmatched. The PCR had 60 Vbeta and 13 Jbeta primers. The method was immunoSEQ multiplex PCR; TCRdb's version includes in-frame clones alone and lacks a portion of them. Of 130,000 or so clones in the sample, roughly 77% were seen once. The sample comprised PBMCs. The TCR was taken from a man aged 18 to 35 in good health and CMV-seronegative. V is TRBV7-3 and J is TRBJ2-1; 14 bases are shared with TRBD2. The CDR3 protein is CASSLTPGLAGGGEQFF. CDR3 coding DNA: TGTGCCAGCAGCTTAACGCCAGGACTAGCGGGGGGCGGTGAGCAGTTCTTC.